This T cell receptor beta chain was sequenced during a study of shared clonotypes between healthy human individuals. Study details: Three CD4 naive, three CD4 memory, two CD8 naive and one CD8 memory plate were used per donor.

Study-wide findings and caveats: Incomplete sequencing of sorted subsets was indicated by rarefaction despite large depth. Clonotypes which were not shared had lower generation probabilities than clonotypes that all four donors shared.

Measured with immunoSEQ multiplex PCR; TCRdb has only the in-frame clones, and not every one. The table has about 1.1 million clones, around 77% seen once. This CDR3 has 15 amino acids. Germline assignment: CDR1 SGHRS and CDR2 YFSETQ. The trim removed 5 bases at V and 6 bases at J, leaving 8 bases unmatched. Notes on this clone: Antigen: not known.

Sample: memory CD4+ T cells from PBMCs. Subset given: CD45RA-negative fraction. The sequence was obtained from a man aged 18 to 35 in good health. Some clones in this sample may be carry-over from other donors' samples. This sequence joins TRBV5-1 and TRBJ2-2; 9 bases match TRBD2. CDR3 in amino acids: CASRAVAGVAGELFF. CDR3 bases: TGCGCCAGCAGGGCAGTAGCGGGAGTAGCCGGGGAGCTGTTTTTT.